One sample yielded the 5 T cell receptor beta chains listed below, sequenced in a study of metastatic and nonmetastatic thyroid tumors. TCRdb reprocessed the PCR reads using MiXCR. Of tens of thousands of clones listed, about 24% are singletons. Every patient underwent thyroid surgery untreated. The source material was tumor tissue. All receptors derive from a female donor with papillary thyroid cancer or a benign thyroid nodule (not recorded which). Some clones in this sample may be carry-over from other donors' samples.

The chain is built from TRBV6-4 and TRBJ2-3, with TRBD2 identical over 8 bases. There are 15 residues in the CDR3. With V trimmed by 0 bases and J by 2 bases, 1 base remained unmatched. Per germline, CDR1 MRHNA and CDR2 SNTAGT. The CDR3 DNA sequence: TGTGCCAGCAGTGACTCGCGGGAGGCCACAGATACGCAGTATTTT. Translating gives CASSDSREATDTQYF.

This chain joins TRBV11-3 and TRBJ1-2; D might be TRBD1 (6 bases). Trimming cost V 4 bases and J 4 bases, with 13 bases left between them. This CDR3 comprises 14 residues. From germline, CDR1 is SGHNT and CDR2 YENEEA. CDR3 DNA: TGTGCCAGCAGCTCAGGGGCGCAAGGCTATGGCTACACCTTC. Translation gives CASSSGAQGYGYTF.

CDR3 amino acids: CSANLQTYEQYF. For the CDR3, the DNA is TGCAGTGCTAACTTGCAAACCTACGAGCAGTACTTC. The chain employs TRBV20-1 and TRBJ2-7; D is unresolved. Deletions cut 4 bases from V and 2 bases from J, with 9 bases between. CDR3 length: 12 amino acids. In germline, CDR1 is DFQATT, CDR2 SNEGSKA (reference sequence).

With respect to this clone: An end of the junction does not agree with germline; a read error may underlie this. The gene calls are TRBV7-2 and TRBJ2-5; D not certain. CDR3 size: 13 residues. Germline-derived CDR1 and CDR2 are SGHTA and FQGNSA. CDR3 nucleotide sequence: TGTGCCAGCAGCTCCACAAGGCAAGAGACCAAGTACTTC. As protein: CASSSTRQETKYF.

In this sample, this clone turned up many times. The rearrangement links TRBV9 to TRBJ2-7; no clear D gene. The CDR3 has 14 residues. Trimming took off 3 bases at V and 2 bases at J, with 12 bases between the two ends. Germline CDR1 is SGDLS and CDR2 is YYNGEE. CDR3 sequence reads: CASSARRDTYEQYF. Written as DNA, the CDR3 is TGTGCCAGCAGCGCAAGACGCGACACCTACGAGCAGTACTTC. Looking up the rest from reference TRBV9 and TRBJ2-7 gives the full variable domain: DSGVTQTPKHLITATGQRVTLRCSPRSGDLSVYWYQQSLDQGLQFLIQYYNGEERAKGNILERFSAQQFPDLHSELNLSSLELGDSALYFCASSARRDTYEQYFGPGTRLTVT.